Here is one T cell receptor (beta chain) with its context. The antigen remains undetermined. Other DNA sequences from this sample encode an identical CDR3 as well. This record comes from a study of vaccination effects on CD4 cells after COVID-19. The overall study: Post-vaccine specimens arrived a median 72 days past the second dose.

TCRdb's copy holds only in-frame clones and misses some; the assay was immunoSEQ multiplex PCR. The sample yields more than 65,000 clones, approximately 81% seen once. Before any sequencing was done, the ViraFEST assay used viral peptide pools to expand antigen-specific CD4+ T cells. Culturing for around 10 days preceded CD4+ T cell isolation. Vaccine administered to participants consisted of two doses of either BNT162b2 or mRNA-1273. PBMC cultures contained approximately 1.8 million cells per well, 10 IU/ml IL-2 and 10 ug/ml peptides. In the cultures, half the medium was exchanged for IL-2 medium on days 3 and 7. V was pared by 4 bases and J by 0 bases, with 3 bases of the junction left unmatched. Germline loops: CDR1 MNHEY, CDR2 SVGAGI. CDR3 length: 15 residues.

The sequence came from a human donor who received a COVID-19 vaccine. This specimen consisted of CD4+ T cells from PBMCs cultured with HCoV-229E spike peptides, obtained after COVID-19 vaccination. The V and J genes are TRBV6-5 and TRBJ1-3; 7 nucleotides match TRBD1. CDR3 in DNA: TGTGCCAGCAGTTCCGGGACAGCCTCTGGAAACACCATATATTTT. Translation: CASSSGTASGNTIYF.